The 30 T cell receptor beta chains listed next were all sequenced from one sample in a study of blood T cell repertoires in COVID-19. Sequenced by immunoSEQ multiplex PCR; TCRdb stores in-frame clones only, minus some. The profile shows about 200,000 clones, around 85% of them singletons. The sample comprised peripheral blood. The receptors were sampled from a man aged 35-49 years with acute or convalescent COVID-19.

The rearrangement links TRBV27 to TRBJ2-7, with 9 nucleotides matching TRBD1. CDR3 length equals 14 residues. Germline V gene sequence: CDR1 MNHEY, CDR2 SMNVEV (reference sequence). V trimming: 4 bases; J trimming: 1 base; junction bases outside the gene matches: 2. This chain's CDR3 is CASSWDRASYEQYF. The DNA of the CDR3 is TGTGCCAGCAGTTGGGACAGGGCATCCTACGAGCAGTACTTC.

The V gene is TRBV2, the J gene TRBJ2-1; 14 bases line up with TRBD2. CDR3 size: 18 residues. The junction had 19 bases not matched to a gene; V was cut back by 11 bases and J by 7 bases. CDR1 is SNHLY, CDR2 FYNNEI, per germline. CDR3 in DNA: TGTGCCCGCTATTCCGGGACTAGCGGGAGTGGGTCTGAGAATGAGCAGTTCTTC. Its protein product is CARYSGTSGSGSENEQFF. Using reference TRBV2 and TRBJ2-1 for the parts outside the CDR3, the full variable domain is EPEVTQTPSHQVTQMGQEVILRCVPISNHLYFYWYRQILGQKVEFLVSFYNNEISEKSEIFDDQFSVERPDGSNFTLKIRSTKLEDSAMYFCARYSGTSGSGSENEQFFGPGTRLTVL.

V usage is TRBV2 and J usage is TRBJ2-7, with 8 bases fitting TRBD1. V shed 7 bases and J 1 base; nucleotides not matched to a gene: 9. This CDR3 region has 15 residues. Germline assignment: CDR1 SNHLY and CDR2 FYNNEI. The CDR3 protein is CASTPGQGYSYEQYF. The CDR3 nucleotides are TGTGCCAGCACCCCCGGACAGGGTTATTCCTACGAGCAGTACTTC.

J is TRBJ2-7 and V is TRBV6-5; 8 bases agree with TRBD1. Germline trimming cut 6 bases from V and 6 bases from J; bases unmatched to any gene: 13. The CDR3 is 15 residues long. Germline V CDR1 and CDR2: MNHEY, SVGAGI. This CDR3 is CASSRSGTGLGEQYF. The CDR3 DNA reads as TGTGCCAGCAGCCGCTCCGGGACAGGACTCGGCGAGCAGTACTTC.

The rearrangement links TRBV6-5 to TRBJ2-1; perhaps TRBD1 as D (6 bases). The germline gives CDR1 MNHEY, CDR2 SVGAGI. The CDR3 covers 12 residues. The V and J ends lost 6 bases and 8 bases respectively, with 11 bases between them. CDR3 nucleotide sequence: TGTGCCAGCAGCTCCCCAGGGGATGAGCAGTTCTTC. Protein product: CASSSPGDEQFF.

CDR3: CASSLAVGDTDTQYF. The CDR3 nucleotides read TGTGCCAGCAGCTTAGCTGTGGGAGACACAGATACGCAGTATTTT. V and J are TRBV7-9 and TRBJ2-3; tentatively, D is TRBD2 (5 bases). The V and J ends lost 0 bases and 2 bases respectively, with 9 bases between them. This CDR3 is 15 amino acids long. Germline V gene sequence: CDR1 SEHNR, CDR2 FQNEAQ (reference sequence).

This clone was seen a few times. This sequence joins TRBV27 and TRBJ1-1; possible D gene TRBD1, 6 bases. The V and J ends lost 2 bases and 5 bases respectively, with 15 bases between them. CDR1 is MNHEY, CDR2 SMNVEV, per germline (reference sequence). The CDR3 is 15 amino acids. The CDR3 nucleotides are TGTGCCAGCAGTTTACTACAGGGATGGAAAACTGAAGCTTTCTTT. It specifies CASSLLQGWKTEAFF.

The V gene is TRBV10-3, the J gene TRBJ2-7, with 9 bases aligning to TRBD1. Germline assignment: CDR1 ENHRY and CDR2 SYGVKD. There are 13 residues in the CDR3. Trimming cost V 6 bases and J 7 bases; bases outside gene matches: 7. For the CDR3, the DNA is TGTGCCATCAGCCGGGACAGGGCGGTAGAGCAGTACTTC. Protein: CAISRDRAVEQYF.

The chain uses TRBV30 and TRBJ1-2, with 7 bases fitting TRBD1. This CDR3 contains 15 residues. In germline, CDR1 is GTSNPN, CDR2 SVGIG (reference sequence). Germline trimming cut 0 bases from V and 4 bases from J; bases unmatched to any gene: 8. In DNA form, the CDR3 reads TGTGCCTGGAGTGTAGGGGGCCCCGCTGGCTATGGCTACACCTTC. It encodes CAWSVGGPAGYGYTF.

The chain links TRBV20-1 to TRBJ1-2; 7 bases agree with TRBD1. The germline CDR1 and CDR2 sequences are DFQATT and SNEGSKA (reference sequence). The CDR3 is 11 residues long. The ends lost 6 bases at V and 4 bases at J; junction bases unmatched: 2. The CDR3 DNA reads as TGCAGTGCCGGGACAGCCTATGGCTACACCTTC. The encoded protein is CSAGTAYGYTF.

The chain uses TRBV6-5 and TRBJ2-7; 10 bases are a match to TRBD1. The CDR3 totals 15 residues. V lost 11 bases and J lost 6; bases outside the gene matches: 16. Germline CDR1 and CDR2: MNHEY and SVGAGI. The CDR3 protein is CAALEPGQGIVEQYF. The CDR3 DNA is TGTGCCGCACTAGAGCCGGGACAGGGGATAGTCGAGCAGTACTTC.

A single count supports this clone. The CDR3 protein is CASSTGSDNYGYTF. For the CDR3, the DNA is TGTGCCAGCAGCACGGGATCAGATAACTATGGCTACACCTTC. The rearrangement links TRBV7-2 to TRBJ1-2; no firm D call. The length of the CDR3 is 14 residues. The V gene's germline CDR1 is SGHTA and CDR2 FQGNSA. The V and J ends lost 5 bases and 1 base respectively, with 11 bases between them.

The sample holds one count of this clone. V is TRBV20-1 and J is TRBJ2-7; weak D call: TRBD1 (6 bases). V lost 6 bases, J lost 6 bases, and 12 bases lay in between. Germline-derived CDR1 and CDR2 are DFQATT and SNEGSKA (reference sequence). CDR3 size: 11 residues. The CDR3 coding sequence is TGCAGTGCCTTGACAGGACTCGAGCAGTACTTC. This translates into CSALTGLEQYF.

V gene TRBV6-5 combines with J gene TRBJ1-4; unclear D gene. The germline CDR1 and CDR2 sequences are MNHEY and SVGAGI. The ends were cut back, 2 bases at V and 0 bases at J, with 10 bases in the middle. This CDR3 comprises 16 residues. CDR3 nucleotides: TGTGCCAGCAGTTACGTGGCACCAACAACTAATGAAAAACTGTTTTTT. Protein sequence: CASSYVAPTTNEKLFF.

The V call is TRBV13, the J call TRBJ1-2; D gene ambiguous. The V end lost 2 bases, the J end lost 4 bases, and 11 bases lay between the germline ends. The CDR3 extends over 14 amino acids. The germline V gene encodes CDR1 PRHDT and CDR2 FYEKMQ (reference sequence). In DNA, the CDR3 is TGTGCCAGCAGCTTATATTCCAGAAGCTATGGCTACACCTTC. This gives the protein CASSLYSRSYGYTF.

V gene TRBV5-1 combines with J gene TRBJ2-3; 8 nucleotides align to TRBD1. CDR1 and CDR2 (germline): SGHRS, YFSETQ. The V segment lost 3 bases and the J segment 0 bases; nucleotides outside the gene matches: 0. The CDR3 is 14 residues long. CDR3 sequence: CASSWTGSTDTQYF. The CDR3 coding sequence is TGCGCCAGCAGCTGGACAGGGAGCACAGATACGCAGTATTTT.

The chain couples TRBV19 to TRBJ2-4; D gene uncertain. V dropped 8 bases and J dropped 6 bases, with 14 bases sitting between them. Per germline, CDR1 LNHDA and CDR2 SQIVND (reference sequence). The CDR3 is 13 amino acids. The CDR3 coding sequence is TGTGCCAGTGCACGAGGCAGCCGAAACATTCAGTACTTC. It translates to CASARGSRNIQYF. Based on the CDR3 plus reference TRBV19 and TRBJ2-4, the full variable domain is DGGITQSPKYLFRKEGQNVTLSCEQNLNHDAMYWYRQDPGQGLRLIYYSQIVNDFQKGDIAEGYSVSREKKESFPLTVTSAQKNPTAFYLCASARGSRNIQYFGAGTRLSVL.

In this sample, this clone turned up once. The CDR3, as DNA: TGTGCCAGCAGCCACCGGACAGGGGGTTTGGAGACCCAGTACTTC. Protein: CASSHRTGGLETQYF. J is TRBJ2-5 and V is TRBV14, with 10 bases aligning to TRBD1. The germline CDR1 and CDR2 sequences are SGHDN and FVKESK. V was pared by 3 bases and J by 5 bases, with 6 bases of the junction left unmatched. CDR3 length: 15 residues.

CDR3 in amino acids: CASSQGARYEQYF. DNA for the CDR3: TGTGCCAGCAGCCAAGGGGCCAGATACGAGCAGTACTTC. The chain joins TRBV4-2 to TRBJ2-7; D remains ambiguous. Germline CDR1 LGHNA, CDR2 YNFKEQ. Between the trimmed V and J ends, which lost 1 base and 4 bases, there was a span of 8 bases. The CDR3 runs to 13 residues.

V usage is TRBV27 and J usage is TRBJ1-1; D is undetermined. V lost 3 bases and J lost 3, with 11 bases in between. This CDR3 region has 14 residues. The germline V gene encodes CDR1 MNHEY and CDR2 SMNVEV (reference sequence). The chain's CDR3 is CASSFALPYTEAFF. The CDR3, as DNA: TGTGCCAGCAGTTTTGCGCTCCCCTACACTGAAGCTTTCTTT.

The gene calls are TRBV6-5 and TRBJ1-5, with unresolved D. The V gene lost 6 bases and the J gene lost 1 base, with 10 bases spanning the gap. This CDR3 is 14 amino acids long. Germline CDR1 MNHEY, CDR2 SVGAGI. CDR3 residues: CASSQERSNQPQHF. For the CDR3, the DNA is TGTGCCAGCAGCCAGGAGCGGAGCAATCAGCCCCAGCATTTT.

The chain employs TRBV5-1 and TRBJ2-7; D gene uncertain. V lost 1 base and J lost 4, with 9 bases in between. The CDR3 length is 13 residues. CDR1 is SGHRS and CDR2 is YFSETQ in the germline V gene. The CDR3, as DNA: TGCGCCAGCAGCTTGTTACAGCAGTACGAGCAGTACTTC. Amino acids: CASSLLQQYEQYF.

V is TRBV5-1 and J is TRBJ2-3; 7 bases fit TRBD2. The ends lost 7 bases at V and 5 bases at J; junction bases unmatched: 10. CDR3 length: 14 residues. CDR1 is SGHRS and CDR2 is YFSETQ in the germline V gene. The CDR3 sequence: CASGPGRLEDTQYF. In DNA, the CDR3 is TGCGCCAGCGGTCCCGGGAGGTTGGAAGATACGCAGTATTTT.

The V and J genes are TRBV20-1 and TRBJ2-1; 7 bases match TRBD1. CDR1 and CDR2 from the germline V gene are DFQATT and SNEGSKA (reference sequence). This CDR3 is 11 amino acids long. J lost 10 bases, V lost 4 bases, and 4 bases had no gene match. The CDR3 coding sequence is TGCAGTGCTACCTCACAGGGGGAGCAGTTCTTC. Translation gives CSATSQGEQFF.

The chain combines TRBV10-3 with TRBJ2-1; D may be TRBD1 (5 bases). The germline V and J ends were trimmed by 0 bases and 6 bases, with 9 bases remaining between them. CDR1 is ENHRY and CDR2 is SYGVKD in the germline V gene. This CDR3 is built from 14 residues. The CDR3 bases are TGTGCCATCAGTGAGTCGGGGCGGCCCAATGAGCAGTTCTTC. Translation gives CAISESGRPNEQFF.

The V call is TRBV11-1, the J call TRBJ2-1; maybe TRBD1 (6 bases). This CDR3 has 16 residues. The ends were cut back, 3 bases at V and 4 bases at J, with 16 bases in the middle. Germline V lookup: CDR1 SGHAT, CDR2 FQDESV (reference sequence). The CDR3 coding sequence is TGTGCCAGCAGCTTGGGGCAGGGGAGAAGATACAATGAGCAGTTCTTC. Translation: CASSLGQGRRYNEQFF.

The J gene is TRBJ1-2, the V gene TRBV5-4; TRBD1 agrees at 8 bases. Unmatched junction bases numbered 1, after V lost 0 bases and J lost 6 bases. This CDR3 contains 13 residues. Germline V gene data show CDR1 as SGHNT and CDR2 as YYREEE (reference sequence). The DNA for the CDR3 is TGTGCCAGCAGCTTGGGGACAGGGAATGGCTACACCTTC. It specifies CASSLGTGNGYTF.

The chain combines TRBV7-8 with TRBJ1-5; D perhaps matches TRBD1 (5 bases). Trimming removed 3 bases at V and 0 bases at J, with 12 bases between. This CDR3 spans 16 amino acids. Germline V lookup: CDR1 SGHVS, CDR2 FQNEAQ. The CDR3 DNA sequence: TGTGCCAGCAGCTTGGGAGGGGTCGGTAGCAATCAGCCCCAGCATTTT. Translated, it gives CASSLGGVGSNQPQHF.

The chain links TRBV7-3 to TRBJ2-7; possible D gene TRBD2, 5 bases. This CDR3 region has 13 residues. Deletions cut 4 bases from V and 0 bases from J, with 7 bases between. CDR1 is SGHTA and CDR2 is FQGTGA in the germline V gene. CDR3 bases: TGTGCCAGCAGCTCCGGGATCTCCTACGAGCAGTACTTC. Its protein is CASSSGISYEQYF.

The chain couples TRBV5-1 to TRBJ1-2; 9 nucleotides line up with TRBD1. The CDR3 has 15 amino acids. CDR1 and CDR2 (germline): SGHRS, YFSETQ. V lost 4 bases, J lost 7 bases, and 11 bases stayed unmatched. The DNA of the CDR3 is TGCGCCAGCAGCCCACGGACAGGGGATTACGGTGGCTACACCTTC. Amino acids: CASSPRTGDYGGYTF. Complete variable domain (other parts from reference TRBV5-1 and TRBJ1-2): KAGVTQTPRYLIKTRGQQVTLSCSPISGHRSVSWYQQTPGQGLQFLFEYFSETQRNKGNFPGRFSGRQFSNSRSEMNVSTLELGDSALYLCASSPRTGDYGGYTFGSGTRLTVV.